Listed below are T cell receptor beta chains from one sample, sequenced in a study of cytomegalovirus exposure and HLA in healthy donors. Clones were read by immunoSEQ multiplex PCR, and TCRdb kept only the in-frame ones, dropping some. The table for this sample gives around 150,000 clones. The material sequenced was PBMCs. Receptors were obtained from a woman aged 60-75 years in good health and CMV-seronegative. The CDR3 runs from the conserved cysteine through the conserved F or W. Fields, in order: J gene, V gene, D gene, CDR3 protein, CDR3 DNA. The D gene is left open where the match is weak.

j_call: TRBJ1-4
v_call: TRBV4-3
d_call: NA
cdr3_aa: CASSLSQSNEKLFF
cdr3_nt: TGCGCCAGCAGCCTTTCACAGTCTAATGAAAAACTGTTTTTT

j_call: TRBJ2-7
v_call: TRBV11-3
d_call: TRBD1
cdr3_aa: CASSFKPSAGGVYEQYF
cdr3_nt: TGTGCCAGCAGCTTCAAACCCTCGGCAGGGGGAGTCTACGAGCAGTACTTC

j_call: TRBJ2-3
v_call: TRBV4-3
d_call: TRBD2
cdr3_aa: CASSQELAGGRDTQYF
cdr3_nt: TGCGCCAGCAGCCAAGAATTAGCGGGGGGACGCGATACGCAGTATTTT

j_call: TRBJ2-1
v_call: TRBV6-5
d_call: TRBD2
cdr3_aa: CASSGLAGVYNEQFF
cdr3_nt: TGTGCCAGCAGTGGACTAGCGGGGGTTTACAATGAGCAGTTCTTC

j_call: TRBJ1-2
v_call: TRBV28
d_call: TRBD1
cdr3_aa: CASSVAGTASYGYTF
cdr3_nt: TGTGCCAGCAGTGTGGCCGGGACAGCTAGCTATGGCTACACCTTC

j_call: TRBJ1-2
v_call: TRBV25-1
d_call: NA
cdr3_aa: CASSESLYGYTF
cdr3_nt: TGTGCCAGCAGTGAATCTTTATATGGCTACACCTTC

j_call: TRBJ1-1
v_call: TRBV5-1
d_call: NA
cdr3_aa: CASSGGDSSEAFF
cdr3_nt: TGCGCCAGCAGCGGCGGAGACAGTTCTGAAGCTTTCTTT

j_call: TRBJ1-1
v_call: TRBV19
d_call: NA
cdr3_aa: CASPPVGRGTTEAFF
cdr3_nt: TGTGCCAGCCCCCCCGTGGGCAGGGGAACGACTGAAGCTTTCTTT

j_call: TRBJ2-1
v_call: TRBV7-3
d_call: TRBD2
cdr3_aa: CASSLGTSGLGGNEQFF
cdr3_nt: TGTGCCAGCAGCTTAGGGACTAGCGGGCTAGGGGGCAATGAGCAGTTCTTC

j_call: TRBJ2-1
v_call: TRBV27
d_call: NA
cdr3_aa: CASAPRAPEYNEQFF
cdr3_nt: TGTGCCAGCGCTCCGAGGGCGCCCGAGTACAATGAGCAGTTCTTC

j_call: TRBJ2-1
v_call: TRBV6-1
d_call: TRBD1
cdr3_aa: CASSDTGTGYNEQFF
cdr3_nt: TGTGCCAGCAGTGATACCGGGACAGGATACAATGAGCAGTTCTTC

j_call: TRBJ2-7
v_call: TRBV10-3
d_call: TRBD2
cdr3_aa: CASRPASGGADEQYF
cdr3_nt: TGTGCCTCCCGGCCGGCTAGCGGGGGGGCCGACGAGCAGTACTTC

j_call: TRBJ2-2
v_call: TRBV18
d_call: TRBD1
cdr3_aa: CASSPGQRNTGELFF
cdr3_nt: TGTGCCAGCTCACCGGGACAGCGGAACACCGGGGAGCTGTTTTTT

j_call: TRBJ2-7
v_call: TRBV27
d_call: TRBD2
cdr3_aa: CASSWGGSFYEQYF
cdr3_nt: TGTGCCAGCAGTTGGGGCGGGAGTTTCTACGAGCAGTACTTC

j_call: TRBJ2-3
v_call: TRBV5-4
d_call: NA
cdr3_aa: CASSLVAGITDTQYF
cdr3_nt: TGTGCCAGCAGCTTGGTGGCGGGGATCACAGATACGCAGTATTTT

j_call: TRBJ2-5
v_call: TRBV10-3
d_call: TRBD1
cdr3_aa: CAISEDREIETQYF
cdr3_nt: TGTGCCATCAGTGAAGACAGGGAAATAGAGACCCAGTACTTC

j_call: TRBJ1-2
v_call: TRBV30
d_call: NA
cdr3_aa: CAWSVRRGYGYTF
cdr3_nt: TGTGCCTGGAGTGTACGGCGGGGGTATGGCTACACCTTC

j_call: TRBJ2-5
v_call: TRBV6-5
d_call: NA
cdr3_aa: CASSVLGGSGETQYF
cdr3_nt: TGTGCCAGCAGTGTGCTCGGCGGATCGGGGGAGACCCAGTACTTC

j_call: TRBJ2-1
v_call: TRBV11-2
d_call: NA
cdr3_aa: CASSLDRNNEQFF
cdr3_nt: TGTGCCAGCAGCTTAGACAGGAACAATGAGCAGTTCTTC

j_call: TRBJ2-7
v_call: TRBV6-5
d_call: TRBD1
cdr3_aa: CASSKTGTDEQYF
cdr3_nt: TGTGCCAGCAGCAAAACAGGGACAGACGAGCAGTACTTC

j_call: TRBJ2-5
v_call: TRBV7-8
d_call: NA
cdr3_aa: CAIKTYRALQTQYF
cdr3_nt: TGTGCCATAAAAACTTACAGGGCCCTACAGACCCAGTACTTC

j_call: TRBJ2-2
v_call: TRBV7-8
d_call: NA
cdr3_aa: CASSLGSLVFF
cdr3_nt: TGTGCCAGCAGCTTAGGTAGTTTGGTGTTTTTT

j_call: TRBJ2-3
v_call: TRBV6-5
d_call: NA
cdr3_aa: CASKPGELDTQYF
cdr3_nt: TGTGCCAGCAAGCCAGGGGAGTTAGATACGCAGTATTTT

j_call: TRBJ1-2
v_call: TRBV4-1
d_call: NA
cdr3_aa: CASRKGEGLNYGYTF
cdr3_nt: TGCGCCAGCAGGAAAGGTGAGGGCCTCAACTATGGCTACACCTTC

j_call: TRBJ2-7
v_call: TRBV6-5
d_call: TRBD1
cdr3_aa: CASSYPRDRGYEQYF
cdr3_nt: TGTGCCAGCAGTTACCCCCGGGACAGGGGCTACGAGCAGTACTTC

j_call: TRBJ1-5
v_call: TRBV9
d_call: TRBD1
cdr3_aa: CASSVGPRGNQPQHF
cdr3_nt: TGTGCCAGCAGCGTGGGCCCCAGGGGGAATCAGCCCCAGCATTTT

j_call: TRBJ1-5
v_call: TRBV25-1
d_call: NA
cdr3_aa: CASRSQGSNQPQHF
cdr3_nt: TGTGCCAGCAGATCCCAGGGTAGCAATCAGCCCCAGCATTTT

j_call: TRBJ1-5
v_call: TRBV7-9
d_call: NA
cdr3_aa: CASSPHGLDNQPQHF
cdr3_nt: TGTGCCAGCAGCCCCCACGGACTGGACAATCAGCCCCAGCATTTT

j_call: TRBJ2-1
v_call: TRBV7-3
d_call: TRBD2
cdr3_aa: CASSWSGTRDEQFF
cdr3_nt: TGTGCCAGCAGCTGGTCCGGGACTAGGGATGAGCAGTTCTTC

j_call: TRBJ2-5
v_call: TRBV7-7
d_call: TRBD2
cdr3_aa: CASSLGGSTQETQYF
cdr3_nt: TGTGCCAGCAGCCTGGGGGGGTCCACGCAAGAGACCCAGTACTTC

j_call: TRBJ1-2
v_call: TRBV7-2
d_call: TRBD1
cdr3_aa: CASSQGTGDYGYTF
cdr3_nt: TGTGCCAGCAGCCAGGGGACAGGCGACTATGGCTACACCTTC

j_call: TRBJ1-2
v_call: TRBV5-1
d_call: TRBD1
cdr3_aa: CASSWQTQGDGYTF
cdr3_nt: TGCGCCAGCAGCTGGCAAACGCAGGGGGATGGCTACACCTTC

j_call: TRBJ1-1
v_call: TRBV5-6
d_call: TRBD1
cdr3_aa: CASSLLGQENTEAFF
cdr3_nt: TGTGCCAGCAGCCTGTTGGGACAGGAGAACACTGAAGCTTTCTTT

j_call: TRBJ2-2
v_call: TRBV5-4
d_call: NA
cdr3_aa: CASSRSEGAGRLFF
cdr3_nt: TGTGCCAGCAGCAGATCGGAGGGGGCAGGGAGGCTGTTTTTT

j_call: TRBJ1-6
v_call: TRBV27
d_call: TRBD1
cdr3_aa: CASSYAGTGLNSPLHF
cdr3_nt: TGTGCCAGCAGTTACGCCGGGACAGGCTTGAACTCACCCCTCCACTTT

j_call: TRBJ1-1
v_call: TRBV7-6
d_call: TRBD1
cdr3_aa: CASSGGTGNSNTEAFF
cdr3_nt: TGTGCCAGCAGCGGAGGGACAGGAAACTCGAACACTGAAGCTTTCTTT

j_call: TRBJ2-7
v_call: TRBV29-1
d_call: NA
cdr3_aa: CSAGEGLDEQYF
cdr3_nt: TGCAGCGCGGGAGAGGGGCTCGACGAGCAGTACTTC

j_call: TRBJ2-1
v_call: TRBV6-5
d_call: NA
cdr3_aa: CASSYFDGGNEQFF
cdr3_nt: TGTGCCAGCAGTTACTTCGACGGGGGCAATGAGCAGTTCTTC

j_call: TRBJ2-7
v_call: TRBV28
d_call: TRBD2
cdr3_aa: CASHREDSGDYEQYF
cdr3_nt: TGTGCCAGCCATCGGGAAGACAGCGGGGACTACGAGCAGTACTTC

j_call: TRBJ2-7
v_call: TRBV2
d_call: TRBD2
cdr3_aa: CASDPSGRRYEQYF
cdr3_nt: TGTGCCAGCGACCCTAGCGGGAGAAGGTACGAGCAGTACTTC

j_call: TRBJ2-2
v_call: TRBV5-6
d_call: NA
cdr3_aa: CASSLGHIEGTGELFF
cdr3_nt: TGTGCCAGCAGCTTAGGCCACATCGAGGGCACCGGGGAGCTGTTTTTT

j_call: TRBJ2-4
v_call: TRBV7-8
d_call: TRBD1
cdr3_aa: CASSYYRGLAKNIQYF
cdr3_nt: TGTGCCAGCAGCTACTACAGGGGCCTAGCCAAAAACATTCAGTACTTC

j_call: TRBJ2-7
v_call: TRBV27
d_call: NA
cdr3_aa: CASSLRRDSYEQYF
cdr3_nt: TGTGCCAGCAGTTTGAGGCGGGACTCCTACGAGCAGTACTTC

j_call: TRBJ2-2
v_call: TRBV6-4
d_call: TRBD1
cdr3_aa: CASSNTGGTGELFF
cdr3_nt: TGTGCCAGCAGTAATACAGGGGGCACCGGGGAGCTGTTTTTT

j_call: TRBJ2-4
v_call: TRBV11-3
d_call: NA
cdr3_aa: CASSLRLGNIQYF
cdr3_nt: TGTGCCAGCAGCTTAAGACTAGGAAACATTCAGTACTTC

j_call: TRBJ2-1
v_call: TRBV30
d_call: NA
cdr3_aa: CAWSVLIPEQFF
cdr3_nt: TGTGCCTGGAGTGTACTCATCCCTGAGCAGTTCTTC

j_call: TRBJ1-4
v_call: TRBV5-4
d_call: NA
cdr3_aa: CASSPQTGEKLFF
cdr3_nt: TGTGCCAGCAGCCCCCAAACAGGGGAAAAACTGTTTTTT

j_call: TRBJ2-7
v_call: TRBV14
d_call: TRBD1
cdr3_aa: CASTLTTGSSYEQYF
cdr3_nt: TGTGCCAGCACCCTCACGACAGGGTCCTCCTACGAGCAGTACTTC